Below are 32 T cell receptor beta chains sequenced from a single sample in a study of blood T cell repertoires in COVID-19. Clones were sequenced by immunoSEQ multiplex PCR, and TCRdb holds only the in-frame ones, with some missing. Of hundreds of thousands of clones listed, around 91% were seen once; the top ten hold 0.95% to 1.2%. The sequenced sample consisted of PBMCs or T cells enriched from blood (not recorded which). The receptors were sampled from a man aged 30-40 years who had recovered from COVID-19.

This clone was seen once. The chain links TRBV19 to TRBJ2-5; TRBD1 matches at 10 bases. The CDR3 has 15 amino acids. Germline V gene sequence: CDR1 LNHDA, CDR2 SQIVND (reference sequence). Unmatched junction bases numbered 5, after V lost 7 bases and J lost 0 bases. CDR3 DNA: TGTGCCAGTACCTGGACAGGGGGGAACCAAGAGACCCAGTACTTC. Protein: CASTWTGGNQETQYF.

A single count supports this clone. The gene calls are TRBV7-9 and TRBJ2-1, with 8 nucleotides matching TRBD2. J gave up 9 bases and V 8 bases, and 9 bases lay outside the gene matches. Germline assignment: CDR1 SEHNR and CDR2 FQNEAQ (reference sequence). The CDR3 contains 13 residues. CDR3 amino acids: CASRSGSAVEQFF. CDR3 DNA sequence: TGTGCCAGCCGGAGCGGGAGTGCTGTTGAGCAGTTCTTC.

In this sample, this clone turned up once. This sequence joins TRBV4-1 and TRBJ2-1; 9 nucleotides agree with TRBD2. Germline V gives CDR1 MGHRA, CDR2 YSYEKL. The length of the CDR3 is 16 residues. With 1 base clipped from V and 7 bases from J, the junction kept 8 bases outside the gene matches. CDR3 amino acids: CASSQVSSGRRNEQFF. The CDR3 region has the DNA TGCGCCAGCAGCCAAGTTTCCAGCGGGAGGAGAAATGAGCAGTTCTTC.

This rearrangement joins TRBV7-9 to TRBJ2-3, with 7 nucleotides matching TRBD2. Germline CDR1 reads SEHNR; CDR2 reads FQNEAQ (reference sequence). This CDR3 has 14 amino acids. J lost 2 bases, V lost 4 bases, and 3 bases had no gene match. The CDR3 nucleotides read TGTGCCAGCAGCTACGGGACTACCACAGATACGCAGTATTTT. It encodes CASSYGTTTDTQYF.

The CDR3 loop reads CASSISGTGGAGELFF. The CDR3 nucleotides read TGTGCCAGTAGTATAAGCGGGACAGGGGGTGCCGGGGAGCTGTTTTTT. The J gene is TRBJ2-2, the V gene TRBV19, with TRBD1 matching over 11 bases. Looked up from germline, CDR1 is LNHDA and CDR2 is SQIVND (reference sequence). The CDR3 loop spans 16 amino acids. J gave up 6 bases and V 2 bases, and 5 bases lay outside the gene matches.

V usage is TRBV5-5 and J usage is TRBJ1-4, with a weak D call TRBD1 (5 bases). With 1 base removed from V and 5 bases from J, the gap between germline ends came to 12 bases. Germline V CDR1 and CDR2: SGHKS, YYEKEE (reference sequence). This CDR3 is built from 15 residues. CDR3 protein: CASSLTQVRNEKLFF. CDR3 DNA sequence: TGTGCCAGCAGCTTGACACAGGTGCGAAATGAAAAACTGTTTTTT.

The rearrangement joins TRBV28 to TRBJ2-7; 7 nucleotides line up with TRBD2. Germline assignment: CDR1 MDHEN and CDR2 SYDVKM. The CDR3 totals 16 residues. With V trimmed by 4 bases and J by 2 bases, 11 bases remained unmatched. The CDR3 DNA reads as TGTGCCAGCAGTTCCCAGGCGGCGGGAGAGGCCTACGAGCAGTACTTC. Its protein is CASSSQAAGEAYEQYF.

The chain uses TRBV5-5 and TRBJ1-5; D is perhaps TRBD1 (5 bases). In germline, CDR1 is SGHKS, CDR2 YYEKEE (reference sequence). The CDR3 consists of 16 residues. V was shortened by 4 bases and J by 2 bases, with 16 bases between the two germline ends. The CDR3 bases are TGTGCCAGCAGCCAGATTTCAGGGAAAGGCAATCAGCCCCAGCATTTT. Translated: CASSQISGKGNQPQHF.

The chain couples TRBV6-6 to TRBJ1-2; D is unresolved. The CDR3 is made up of 11 amino acids. Trimming left V 8 bases short and J 8 bases short, with 12 bases between. The V gene's germline CDR1 is MNHNY and CDR2 SVGAGI (reference sequence). Here the CDR3 DNA reads TGTGCCAGCGGGCCCATTAGAGGCTACACCTTC. Translated, it gives CASGPIRGYTF.

This chain connects TRBV29-1 to TRBJ1-1, with 10 bases matching TRBD1. Germline V gene sequence: CDR1 SQVTM, CDR2 ANQGSEA. The CDR3 is 14 amino acids. J lost 5 bases, V lost 5 bases, and 8 bases had no gene match. Written as DNA, the CDR3 is TGCAGCGTTTACCGACAGGGGGCGCGGACTGAAGCTTTCTTT. Its translation is CSVYRQGARTEAFF.

The chain has TRBV30 and TRBJ1-2; 8 nucleotides line up with TRBD1. Germline V gene data show CDR1 as GTSNPN and CDR2 as SVGIG (reference sequence). The CDR3 spans 13 residues. The junction had 9 bases not matched to a gene; V was cut back by 8 bases and J by 4 bases. CDR3 bases: TGTGCCAGCTCCGACAGGGGAGGCTATGGCTACACCTTC. Residues: CASSDRGGYGYTF.

The chain combines TRBV28 with TRBJ1-1; 11 nucleotides align to TRBD1. Germline CDR1 MDHEN, CDR2 SYDVKM. CDR3 size: 15 residues. V lost 6 bases to trimming and J lost 2 bases; unmatched junction nucleotides: 5. In nucleotides, the CDR3 is TGTGCCAGCAGAACAGGACAGGGGGCTAACACTGAAGCTTTCTTT. It translates to CASRTGQGANTEAFF.

The chain carries TRBV10-3 and TRBJ1-2; no firm D call. The germline V gene encodes CDR1 ENHRY and CDR2 SYGVKD. Trimming removed 6 bases from V and 6 bases from J, with 35 bases in between. The CDR3 totals 20 residues. Written as DNA, the CDR3 is TGTGCCATCAGGGGAGAGGGAACCCAAGCAAATCTCTCTCCCTCTCATGGCTACACCTTC. Its translation: CAIRGEGTQANLSPSHGYTF.

This clone was seen once. This chain uses TRBV28 with TRBJ1-1, with D possibly matching TRBD1 (5 bases). The CDR3 covers 16 residues. Deletions cut 3 bases from V and 1 base from J, with 15 bases between. Germline lookup yields CDR1 MDHEN and CDR2 SYDVKM. The CDR3 loop reads CASSLWTPDQNTEAFF. CDR3 nucleotide sequence: TGTGCCAGCAGTTTGTGGACACCCGATCAGAACACTGAAGCTTTCTTT.

This chain links TRBV28 with TRBJ1-5, with a weak D call TRBD1 (5 bases). V shed 5 bases and J shed 8 bases, with 19 bases lying between them. Germline CDR1 and CDR2: MDHEN and SYDVKM. The CDR3 runs 15 residues. CDR3 amino acids: CASSPSGAPREPQHF. CDR3 coding DNA: TGTGCCAGCAGTCCTTCTGGGGCCCCTCGGGAGCCCCAGCATTTT.

This chain connects TRBV30 to TRBJ2-3; TRBD1 agrees at 7 bases. The junction had 6 bases not matched to a gene; V was cut back by 2 bases and J by 4 bases. The CDR3 is 14 residues long. The germline V gene encodes CDR1 GTSNPN and CDR2 SVGIG (reference sequence). CDR3 in amino acids: CAWSFNRGADTQYF. The CDR3 nucleotides are TGTGCCTGGAGTTTTAACAGGGGTGCAGATACGCAGTATTTT.

The chain uses TRBV29-1 and TRBJ1-1; D is unclear. The CDR3 sequence is 13 residues long. Trimming cost V 3 bases and J 5 bases, with 13 bases left between them. Germline-derived CDR1 and CDR2 are SQVTM and ANQGSEA. The DNA of the CDR3 is TGCAGCGTTGACTGGCAGCGAGGTACTGAAGCTTTCTTT. This gives the protein CSVDWQRGTEAFF.

The CDR3 sequence is CASSPLRGYGYTF. The CDR3 nucleotides read TGTGCCAGCAGCCCTCTGCGAGGTTATGGCTACACCTTC. J is TRBJ1-2 and V is TRBV11-2; D ambiguous. The CDR3 extends over 13 amino acids. V dropped 5 bases and J dropped 5 bases, with 12 bases sitting between them. CDR1 is SGHAT and CDR2 is FQNNGV in the germline V gene.

The V call is TRBV9, the J call TRBJ1-4, with TRBD1 matching 7 bases. The CDR3 length is 16 residues. The germline V gene has CDR1 SGDLS and CDR2 YYNGEE. V gave up 3 bases and J gave up 2 bases; unmatched junction bases: 7. The CDR3 reads CASSGDRENTNEKLFF. DNA for the CDR3: TGTGCCAGCAGCGGCGACAGGGAAAACACTAATGAAAAACTGTTTTTT.

This rearrangement joins TRBV3-1 (or the pseudogene TRBV3-2) to TRBJ1-2; TRBD1 might be the D (5 bases). The length of the CDR3 is 15 residues. The germline V gene has CDR1 LGHDT and CDR2 YNNKEL (reference sequence). The germline V and J ends were trimmed by 1 base and 7 bases, with 16 bases remaining between them. CDR3 in amino acids: CASSQVGAVFSGYTF. The CDR3 region has the DNA TGTGCCAGCAGCCAAGTTGGGGCGGTTTTCTCTGGCTACACCTTC.

J is TRBJ1-6 and V is TRBV3-1 (or the pseudogene TRBV3-2); D gene unclear. CDR1 is LGHDT, CDR2 YNNKEL, per germline (reference sequence). This CDR3 region has 15 residues. V was shortened by 1 base and J by 1 base, with 5 bases between the two germline ends. As DNA, the CDR3 is TGTGCCAGCAGCCAAGGAGGGTCCTATAATTCACCCCTCCACTTT. Residues: CASSQGGSYNSPLHF.

The rearrangement links TRBV10-2 to TRBJ2-1, with 7 bases fitting TRBD1. Trimming removed 2 bases from V and 8 bases from J; junction bases left unmatched: 3. The CDR3 is 13 amino acids. Germline V gene data show CDR1 as WSHSY and CDR2 as SAAADI. CDR3 in amino acids: CASSEQQGYEQFF. Here the CDR3 DNA reads TGCGCCAGCAGTGAGCAACAGGGGTATGAGCAGTTCTTC.

This clone was seen a single time. The genes are TRBV5-4 and TRBJ2-5; 7 positions agree with TRBD1. Germline-derived CDR1 and CDR2 are SGHNT and YYREEE (reference sequence). V shed 4 bases and J 5 bases; nucleotides not matched to a gene: 14. The CDR3 has 16 residues. The CDR3 DNA sequence: TGTGCCAGCAGCGCGGTTGGGACAGCCGAAGATGAGACCCAGTACTTC. Translating it yields CASSAVGTAEDETQYF.

CDR3 DNA: TGTGCCAGCAGCTCTTGCGGGAGGGCTACTAATGAGCAGTTCTTC. Translating it yields CASSSCGRATNEQFF. The chain employs TRBV7-2 and TRBJ2-1, with 9 bases that match TRBD2. J gave up 7 bases and V 4 bases, and 8 bases lay outside the gene matches. The CDR3 is 15 residues long. The germline V gene encodes CDR1 SGHTA and CDR2 FQGNSA.

The rearrangement joins TRBV28 to TRBJ2-1, with 7 nucleotides matching TRBD1. J lost 7 bases, V lost 3 bases, and 9 bases had no gene match. Germline lookup yields CDR1 MDHEN and CDR2 SYDVKM. The CDR3 totals 15 residues. CDR3 in DNA: TGTGCCAGCAGTTTCTTCAGGGGGTATTTGAATGAGCAGTTCTTC. It translates to CASSFFRGYLNEQFF.

This chain uses TRBV7-2 with TRBJ2-5, with 8 bases matching TRBD2. The junction had 8 bases not matched to a gene; V was cut back by 5 bases and J by 3 bases. This CDR3 spans 15 amino acids. In germline, CDR1 is SGHTA, CDR2 FQGNSA. CDR3 sequence (DNA): TGTGCCAGCAGCCTGAACCCAGCGGGAGAAGAGACCCAGTACTTC. Translated, it gives CASSLNPAGEETQYF.

The chain carries TRBV5-1 and TRBJ1-4; 7 bases line up with TRBD1. Unmatched junction bases numbered 8, after V lost 4 bases and J lost 8 bases. CDR1 is SGHRS, CDR2 YFSETQ, per germline. The CDR3 runs to 14 residues. The CDR3 reads CASSQRQGFEKLFF. DNA for the CDR3: TGCGCCAGCAGCCAAAGACAGGGTTTCGAAAAACTGTTTTTT. Filled out from reference TRBV5-1 and TRBJ1-4, the complete variable domain reads KAGVTQTPRYLIKTRGQQVTLSCSPISGHRSVSWYQQTPGQGLQFLFEYFSETQRNKGNFPGRFSGRQFSNSRSEMNVSTLELGDSALYLCASSQRQGFEKLFFGSGTQLSVL.

The chain uses TRBV21-1 and TRBJ1-2; the table names TRBD1, a call not compared with the DNA. TRBV21-1 is a known pseudogene. The CDR3 runs 15 residues. Written as DNA, the CDR3 is TGTGCCAGCAGCAAGTCCTCCGACAGTAACTATGGCTACACCTTC. Protein sequence: CASSKSSDSNYGYTF.

This sequence joins TRBV29-1 and TRBJ1-1, with D uncertain. Between the trimmed V and J ends, which lost 7 bases and 3 bases, there was a span of 6 bases. CDR3 length equals 10 residues. CDR1 is SQVTM, CDR2 ANQGSEA, per germline. The CDR3 bases are TGCAGCGGGACTTACACTGAAGCTTTCTTT. Translating it yields CSGTYTEAFF. The full variable domain, its missing parts supplied by reference TRBV29-1 and TRBJ1-1, is SAVISQKPSRDICQRGTSLTIQCQVDSQVTMMFWYRQQPGQSLTLIATANQGSEATYESGFVIDKFPISRPNLTFSTLTVSNMSPEDSSIYLCSGTYTEAFFGQGTRLTVV.

CDR3 in DNA: TGTGCCAGCAGCGTAGCCGACTACACGGCCATATATTTT. This codes for CASSVADYTAIYF. The rearrangement uses TRBV9 and TRBJ1-3, with D hard to call. The CDR3 extends over 13 amino acids. V dropped 0 bases and J dropped 11 bases, with 12 bases sitting between them. CDR1 SGDLS and CDR2 YYNGEE come from the germline V gene.

This chain connects TRBV7-6 to TRBJ1-5, with a weak D call TRBD1 (5 bases). CDR1 and CDR2 from the germline V gene are SGHVS and FNYEAQ. The V end lost 5 bases, the J end lost 3 bases, and 17 bases lay between the germline ends. The CDR3 has 16 residues. The CDR3 nucleotides read TGTGCCAGCAGCCCCCTGCGGGGGGAAGACAATCAGCCCCAGCATTTT. Its protein product is CASSPLRGEDNQPQHF.

This chain connects TRBV4-1 to TRBJ2-6; possibly TRBD2 for D (6 bases). The germline gives CDR1 MGHRA, CDR2 YSYEKL. With 1 base removed from V and 0 bases from J, the gap between germline ends came to 10 bases. CDR3 length: 17 residues. The CDR3: CASSQALRGSGANVLTF. The DNA of the CDR3 is TGCGCCAGCAGCCAAGCCCTGCGGGGCTCTGGGGCCAACGTCCTGACTTTC.